This T cell receptor beta chain is drawn from a study of shared clonotypes between healthy human individuals. This clone was seen a handful of times. Libraries were prepared by immunoSEQ multiplex PCR; TCRdb keeps only in-frame clonotypes and omits some of them. This table has about a million clones, roughly 80% appearing once. CDR3 length: 12 residues. The ends were cut back, 5 bases at V and 4 bases at J, with 8 bases in the middle. Germline V gene sequence: CDR1 SGHTA, CDR2 FQGTGA. This clonotype was obtained from a man aged 18-30 years in good health. Some clones in this sample may be carry-over from other donors' samples. The sequencing input was memory CD4+ T cells from PBMCs. The subset denotes: CD45RA-negative fraction. This chain links TRBV7-3 with TRBJ1-2; no clear D. The DNA for the CDR3 is TGTGCCAGCAGCGCGGGGATCTATGGCTACACCTTC. Its translation: CASSAGIYGYTF.